The 14 T cell receptor beta chains below were found in one sample sequenced in a study of vaccination effects on CD4 cells after COVID-19. What these receptors recognize is not known. With the ViraFEST assay, the study expanded antigen-specific CD4+ T cells using viral peptide pools, then sequenced them. Having been cultured for about ten days, the cells underwent CD4+ T cell isolation. Clones were sequenced by immunoSEQ multiplex PCR, and TCRdb holds only the in-frame ones, with some missing. Of some 20,000 clones detected, 70% appear once; the ten largest clones hold about a sixth. Here the sequenced sample was CD4+ T cells from PBMCs cultured with HCoV-229E spike peptides, taken before COVID-19 vaccination. The receptor set was obtained from a human donor who received a COVID-19 vaccine.

The V and J genes are TRBV3-1 (or the pseudogene TRBV3-2) and TRBJ1-3; weak D call: TRBD1 (5 bases). The CDR3 has 16 residues. Germline lookup yields CDR1 LGHDT and CDR2 YNNKEL (reference sequence). Trimming left V 4 bases short and J 0 bases short, with 13 bases between. This chain's CDR3 is CASSLSPGPSGNTIYF. CDR3 nucleotide sequence: TGTGCCAGCAGCCTAAGTCCGGGGCCCTCTGGAAACACCATATATTTT.

This chain uses TRBV5-1 with TRBJ2-2; 8 bases line up with TRBD1. The V segment lost 7 bases and the J segment 3 bases; nucleotides outside the gene matches: 5. Germline-derived CDR1 and CDR2 are SGHRS and YFSETQ. CDR3 size: 14 residues. Here the CDR3 DNA reads TGCGCCAGCTCACAACAGGGGGACACCGGGGAGCTGTTTTTT. Residues: CASSQQGDTGELFF. Full variable domain (outside the CDR3, taken from reference TRBV5-1 and TRBJ2-2): KAGVTQTPRYLIKTRGQQVTLSCSPISGHRSVSWYQQTPGQGLQFLFEYFSETQRNKGNFPGRFSGRQFSNSRSEMNVSTLELGDSALYLCASSQQGDTGELFFGEGSRLTVL.

The V call is TRBV11-2, the J call TRBJ2-4; D is unclear. Between the trimmed V and J ends, which lost 1 base and 10 bases, there was a span of 11 bases. Germline V gene sequence: CDR1 SGHAT, CDR2 FQNNGV. CDR3 length equals 13 residues. The chain's CDR3 is CASSLVPGQIQYF. The CDR3 DNA sequence: TGTGCCAGCAGCTTAGTCCCAGGCCAAATTCAGTACTTC.

The chain recombines TRBV6-5 with TRBJ1-4, with TRBD1 as a possible D gene (6 bases). Germline V gene data show CDR1 as MNHEY and CDR2 as SVGAGI. CDR3 length equals 14 residues. V was clipped by 8 bases and J by 2 bases, with 12 bases between them. Written as DNA, the CDR3 is TGTGCCAGCGCCAGGGGTTGGACTAATGAAAAACTGTTTTTT. Its translation is CASARGWTNEKLFF.

Judged by abundance, this clone is large. The chain uses TRBV19 and TRBJ2-7; 14 nucleotides agree with TRBD2. V shed 5 bases, J shed 1 base, and the junction held 7 bases outside the gene matches. The CDR3 covers 17 residues. The germline gives CDR1 LNHDA, CDR2 SQIVND (reference sequence). CDR3 nucleotides: TGTGCCAGTAGTCAAGGGACTAGCGGGAGTACGTCCTACGAGCAGTACTTC. It is translated as CASSQGTSGSTSYEQYF.

This clone was picked up a small number of times. The gene calls are TRBV4-1 and TRBJ2-6; D perhaps matches TRBD2 (5 bases). The germline V gene has CDR1 MGHRA and CDR2 YSYEKL. This CDR3 has 19 amino acids. V lost 3 bases to trimming and J lost 0 bases, with 18 bases between them. The CDR3 spells CASSQIPGAGSSGANVLTF. In DNA, the CDR3 is TGCGCCAGCAGCCAGATTCCAGGTGCGGGTAGCTCTGGGGCCAACGTCCTGACTTTC.

This clone was counted a few times. V gene TRBV5-1 combines with J gene TRBJ1-5; unclear D gene. The V end was cut by 0 bases, the J end by 2 bases, with 6 bases between. Germline V gene data show CDR1 as SGHRS and CDR2 as YFSETQ. CDR3 length: 14 residues. The CDR3 sequence is CASSLDGGNQPQHF. CDR3 nucleotide sequence: TGCGCCAGCAGCTTGGACGGGGGCAATCAGCCCCAGCATTTT.

This clone was detected a few times. The chain uses TRBV24-1 and TRBJ2-7; 8 bases map to TRBD2. From germline, CDR1 is KGHDR and CDR2 SFDVKD. The CDR3 consists of 16 residues. The V gene end was trimmed by 3 bases and the J gene end by 4 bases; junction bases not matched to a gene: 10. As DNA, the CDR3 is TGTGCCACCAGTGATCCTCGGGGGGGCGATGTTTACGAGCAGTACTTC. Encoded protein: CATSDPRGGDVYEQYF.

This clone was detected a few times. The chain joins TRBV19 to TRBJ2-6, with D hard to call. Trimming removed 3 bases at V and 4 bases at J, with 10 bases between. Germline CDR1 is LNHDA and CDR2 is SQIVND (reference sequence). This CDR3 has 15 residues. CDR3 in DNA: TGTGCCAGTAGTATCGTTCTGGCCGGGGCCAACGTCCTGACTTTC. This gives the protein CASSIVLAGANVLTF.

The gene calls are TRBV28 and TRBJ1-1; D is possibly TRBD1 (5 bases). Looked up from germline, CDR1 is MDHEN and CDR2 is SYDVKM. V lost 4 bases and J 5 bases, leaving 8 bases between the germline ends. The CDR3 length is 12 residues. The chain's CDR3 is CASSSGSTEAFF. The CDR3 DNA sequence: TGTGCCAGCAGTTCAGGGAGTACTGAAGCTTTCTTT.

The chain carries TRBV6-5 and TRBJ1-2, with D possibly TRBD1 on 5 matching bases. The CDR3 is 16 amino acids. CDR1 MNHEY and CDR2 SVGAGI come from the germline V gene. Trimming removed 0 bases from V and 9 bases from J, with 20 bases in between. In DNA, the CDR3 is TGTGCCAGCAGTTACTCGGAGGAATCGACAGCTAGTAGCTACACCTTC. It is translated as CASSYSEESTASSYTF.

The V and J genes are TRBV30 and TRBJ1-1, with no clear D. CDR1 is GTSNPN, CDR2 SVGIG, per germline (reference sequence). This CDR3 contains 12 residues. Trimming left V 2 bases short and J 2 bases short, with 6 bases between. The CDR3 reads CAWSPQNTEAFF. In nucleotides, the CDR3 is TGTGCCTGGAGTCCTCAAAACACTGAAGCTTTCTTT.

A few counts support this clone. This chain connects TRBV6-5 to TRBJ1-1; possible D gene TRBD1, 5 bases. Germline assignment: CDR1 MNHEY and CDR2 SVGAGI. Trimming removed 0 bases at V and 2 bases at J, with 10 bases between. The CDR3 runs 15 residues. The CDR3 spells CASSYSIQVNTEAFF. The DNA for the CDR3 is TGTGCCAGCAGTTACTCGATACAGGTAAACACTGAAGCTTTCTTT.

This sequence joins TRBV2 and TRBJ1-2; no reliable D call. The CDR3 totals 14 residues. V was pared by 8 bases and J by 0 bases, with 13 bases between. Per the germline V gene, CDR1 is SNHLY and CDR2 is FYNNEI. CDR3 residues: CASASAETNYGYTF. In DNA, the CDR3 is TGTGCCAGCGCGTCGGCAGAAACTAACTATGGCTACACCTTC.